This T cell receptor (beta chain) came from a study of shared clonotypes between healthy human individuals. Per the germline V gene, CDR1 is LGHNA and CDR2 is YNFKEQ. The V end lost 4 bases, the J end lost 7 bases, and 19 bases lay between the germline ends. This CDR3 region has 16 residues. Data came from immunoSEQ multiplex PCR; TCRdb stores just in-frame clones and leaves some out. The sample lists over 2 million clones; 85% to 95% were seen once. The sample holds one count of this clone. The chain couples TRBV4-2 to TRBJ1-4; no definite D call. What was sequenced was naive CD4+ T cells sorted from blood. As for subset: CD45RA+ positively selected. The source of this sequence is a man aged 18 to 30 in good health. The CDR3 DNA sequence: TGTGCCAGCAGCCTCCGTGCGGACGTGGCTAGTGAAAAACTGTTTTTT. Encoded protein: CASSLRADVASEKLFF.